A single T cell receptor (beta chain) is shown here with its context. This record belongs to a study of blood T cell repertoires in COVID-19. At the level of the study: Acute and convalescent COVID-19 specimens originated in the United States, Italy and Spain. The cDNA or gDNA used as material had been derived from T cells, B-cell-depleted T cells, or PBMCs.

Assay used: immunoSEQ multiplex PCR; TCRdb lists only in-frame clones, some missing. In the table there are under 130,000 clones, around 80% of which are singletons. CDR3 size: 13 residues. Germline CDR1 and CDR2: SGHRS and YFSETQ. The V and J ends lost 0 bases and 4 bases respectively, with 7 bases between them. The TCR sequence derives from a man aged 65 to 85 with active or convalescent COVID-19. The sequencing input was peripheral blood. This chain links TRBV5-1 with TRBJ1-2; D is undetermined. The CDR3 sequence is CASSLDSTYGYTF. CDR3 DNA sequence: TGCGCCAGCAGCTTGGACAGCACCTATGGCTACACCTTC.